The clone carrying this T cell receptor beta chain was seen many times. Its matching antigen is unknown. The CDR3 extends over 16 amino acids. CDR1 SGHRS and CDR2 YFSETQ come from the germline V gene. Deletions cut 2 bases from V and 4 bases from J, with 16 bases between. The sample is drawn from a study of molecular identifiers for immune sequencing clone quantification. Study-wide results and limits: Clonotypes topping 20 RNA copies carried over 98% of effector molecules but under 1% of naive ones.

The authors built bulk TCR libraries by previously described methods with listed TCR primers. TCRdb used MiXCR to reprocess the PCR reads, holding one entry per CDR3 protein. The data contain 100,000 or so distinct CDR3 sequences, about 21% of them singletons. Material for sequencing was naive CD8+ T cells from blood, with Jurkat cell RNA spiked in. Subset of the sample: FACS-sorted CD8+CD4-CCR7+CD45RA+ naive T cells. V gene TRBV5-1 combines with J gene TRBJ2-4; D may match TRBD1 or TRBD2 (5 bases each). The clonotype was recovered from a human donor in good health. Some libraries in this study had Jurkat cell RNA spiked in. CDR3 bases: TGCGCCAGCAGCTTATCCCCAGGGAGTTTTAAAAACATTCAGTACTTC. This encodes CASSLSPGSFKNIQYF.